The next 10 T cell receptor beta chains were all read from a single sample in a study of T cell responses to AZD1222 COVID-19 vaccine. This table comes from immunoSEQ multiplex PCR, and its TCRdb copy is limited to in-frame clones, with some not included. The profile covers 130,000 or so clones, with 93% appearing a single time and approximately 3.4% taken by the ten largest. Sequencing used peripheral blood, obtained on day 0 of AZD1222 vaccination. The receptors here all came from an adult in good health.

This clone was seen more than once but under ten times. The chain links TRBV4-1 to TRBJ2-5, with 12 bases fitting TRBD2. The germline CDR1 and CDR2 sequences are MGHRA and YSYEKL. Unmatched junction bases numbered 9, after V lost 2 bases and J lost 5 bases. The CDR3 is 17 residues long. CDR3 residues: CASSQLLLAGGSETQYF. For the CDR3, the DNA is TGCGCCAGCAGCCAACTACTACTAGCGGGAGGTTCCGAGACCCAGTACTTC.

The chain employs TRBV30 and TRBJ1-2; D unclear. The CDR3 has 17 residues. In germline, CDR1 is GTSNPN, CDR2 SVGIG (reference sequence). The V end lost 3 bases, the J end lost 0 bases, and 20 bases lay between the germline ends. The CDR3 loop is CAWRDKRILQANYGYTF. The CDR3 DNA sequence: TGTGCCTGGAGGGATAAACGAATCCTTCAAGCTAACTATGGCTACACCTTC.

CDR3: CASSLWGGETSPEQFF. The DNA of the CDR3 is TGTGCCAGCAGTTTATGGGGCGGTGAGACTTCTCCGGAGCAGTTCTTC. The V and J genes are TRBV28 and TRBJ2-1; no definite D call. Germline V lookup: CDR1 MDHEN, CDR2 SYDVKM. This CDR3 region has 16 residues. V gave up 0 bases and J gave up 10 bases, with 19 bases separating them.

The V gene is TRBV27, the J gene TRBJ2-1; TRBD2 is a possible D gene (5 bases). The CDR3 length is 15 residues. Germline values: CDR1 MNHEY, CDR2 SMNVEV (reference sequence). V lost 5 bases to trimming and J lost 0 bases, with 11 bases between them. CDR3 loop: CASSPQRYSYNEQFF. CDR3 sequence (DNA): TGTGCCAGCAGTCCTCAGCGGTACTCCTACAATGAGCAGTTCTTC.

The chain links TRBV9 to TRBJ2-3; 9 bases line up with TRBD2. This CDR3 is 16 amino acids long. V lost 4 bases to trimming and J lost 6 bases; unmatched junction nucleotides: 12. CDR1 SGDLS and CDR2 YYNGEE come from the germline V gene. DNA for the CDR3: TGTGCCAGCAGCTCCGGGGCGGGAGGGGTTGTGGATACGCAGTATTTT. Translated: CASSSGAGGVVDTQYF.

CDR3 residues: CASSFRAPLRNTEAFF. The CDR3 DNA reads as TGTGCCAGCAGCTTCCGGGCGCCTCTAAGGAACACTGAAGCTTTCTTT. The chain has TRBV5-4 and TRBJ1-1; D gene unclear. Germline CDR1 SGHNT, CDR2 YYREEE (reference sequence). CDR3 size: 16 residues. The V end was cut by 2 bases, the J end by 1 base, with 15 bases between.

The J gene is TRBJ2-7, the V gene TRBV5-4; D tentatively reads TRBD1 or TRBD2 (6 bases each). Per the germline V gene, CDR1 is SGHNT and CDR2 is YYREEE (reference sequence). The V and J ends lost 6 bases and 6 bases respectively, with 13 bases between them. This CDR3 has 12 residues. The CDR3 bases are TGTGCCAGCACCCGAGGAGGGGGCGAGCAGTACTTC. It codes for CASTRGGGEQYF. The full variable domain, its missing parts supplied by reference TRBV5-4 and TRBJ2-7, is ETGVTQSPTHLIKTRGQQVTLRCSSQSGHNTVSWYQQALGQGPQFIFQYYREEENGRGNFPPRFSGLQFPNYSSELNVNALELDDSALYLCASTRGGGEQYFGPGTRLTVT.

V is TRBV4-2 and J is TRBJ2-2, with a possible D match to TRBD2 (6 bases). The germline V gene encodes CDR1 LGHNA and CDR2 YNFKEQ. The CDR3 contains 16 residues. Trimming shortened V by 3 bases and J by 5 bases, and 16 bases separated the two germline ends. The CDR3 DNA reads TGTGCCAGCAGCCAGCATAAGAATGGGGGGACCGGGGAGCTGTTTTTT. Protein sequence: CASSQHKNGGTGELFF.

The chain uses TRBV2 and TRBJ1-4; a possible D gene is TRBD1 (6 bases). Germline-derived CDR1 and CDR2 are SNHLY and FYNNEI. With 4 bases removed from V and 7 bases from J, the gap between germline ends came to 7 bases. The CDR3 is made up of 12 amino acids. CDR3: CASSGDIEKLFF. CDR3 bases: TGTGCCAGCAGTGGGGACATTGAAAAACTGTTTTTT.

The genes are TRBV7-3 and TRBJ1-3; D unclear. CDR1 is SGHTA, CDR2 FQGTGA, per germline. V lost 4 bases and J lost 2, with 0 bases in between. The CDR3 spans 11 residues. The CDR3, as DNA: TGTGCCAGCAGCTCTGGAAACACCATATATTTT. It specifies CASSSGNTIYF.